A single sample is the source of the 2 T cell receptor beta chains below, sequenced in a study of blood T cell repertoires in COVID-19. The assay was immunoSEQ multiplex PCR, and TCRdb's table has in-frame clones only and misses some. The sample holds about 190,000 clones; roughly four fifths are singletons and the top ten take 13%. Sequencing input: peripheral blood. The receptor set was obtained from a man aged 50-59 years who had recovered from COVID-19.

The V call is TRBV12-3 or TRBV12-4, the J call TRBJ2-1, with D possibly TRBD1 on 6 matching bases. V was pared by 2 bases and J by 9 bases, with 8 bases between. This CDR3 is 12 amino acids long. This CDR3 reads CASSLRGSEQFF. CDR3 nucleotides: TGTGCCAGCAGTTTAAGGGGGAGTGAGCAGTTCTTC.

The CDR3 spells CATTATAGGREQYF. The CDR3 region has the DNA TGTGCCACCACAGCGACTGCGGGAGGTCGTGAGCAGTACTTC. V is TRBV27 and J is TRBJ2-7; 8 positions agree with TRBD2. This CDR3 has 14 amino acids. V lost 10 bases, J lost 7 bases, and 15 bases stayed unmatched. Germline CDR1 reads MNHEY; CDR2 reads SMNVEV (reference sequence).